This T cell receptor (beta chain) came from a study of T cell responses to AZD1222 COVID-19 vaccine. The assay was immunoSEQ multiplex PCR, and TCRdb's table has in-frame clones only and misses some. The table records under 200,000 clones, around 94% of them present only once. This clone was counted only a few times. Trimming removed 0 bases at V and 4 bases at J, with 6 bases between. CDR1 is SGHDN and CDR2 is FVKESK in the germline V gene. The CDR3 consists of 13 residues. The V and J genes are TRBV14 and TRBJ1-2; D gene uncertain. The sequencing here drew on peripheral blood, taken on day 0 of AZD1222 vaccination. This receptor was taken from an adult in good health. CDR3: CASSQERIYGYTF. DNA of the CDR3: TGTGCCAGCAGCCAAGAACGGATCTATGGCTACACCTTC. Using reference TRBV14 and TRBJ1-2 for the parts outside the CDR3, the full variable domain is EAGVTQFPSHSVIEKGQTVTLRCDPISGHDNLYWYRRVMGKEIKFLLHFVKESKQDESGMPNNRFLAERTGGTYSTLKVQPAELEDSGVYFCASSQERIYGYTFGSGTRLTVV.